This T cell receptor (beta chain) is from a study of blood T cell repertoires in COVID-19. As for the study in general: Acute and convalescent COVID-19 specimens originated in the United States, Italy and Spain. PBMCs, B-cell-depleted T cells, or T cells were the source of the cDNA or gDNA that made up the material.

Methods used by the authors: Reference gene primer amplification in the assay estimated nucleated cell counts. Data came from immunoSEQ multiplex PCR; TCRdb stores just in-frame clones and leaves some out. V and J calls and clone size follow that table, whereas D and trimming were derived from the DNA. The repertoire holds approximately 130,000 clones, approximately 90% seen once, with roughly a quarter in the top ten. Sample: peripheral blood. The sequence was collected from an older man with active or convalescent COVID-19.

CDR3: CASSLGSGDGYTF. The CDR3 nucleotides read TGTGCCAGCAGTTTAGGGAGCGGGGATGGCTACACCTTC. This chain links TRBV28 with TRBJ1-2, with D uncertain. The CDR3 totals 13 residues. Germline-derived CDR1 and CDR2 are MDHEN and SYDVKM. The V gene lost 2 bases and the J gene lost 6 bases, with 10 bases spanning the gap.